A single sample gave rise to the 23 T cell receptor beta chains below, sequenced in a study of control samples from healthy donors and cancer patients. The protocol was immunoSEQ multiplex PCR, while the TCRdb copy is restricted to in-frame clones and leaves out a portion. The data show about 140,000 clones, roughly 89% seen once. Sequenced: blood. All receptors come from a man aged 25 to 40 in good health.

The CDR3 spells CASSPAGGGTGNTIYF. The CDR3 bases are TGTGCCAGCAGCCCCGCGGGAGGGGGAACTGGAAACACCATATATTTT. The rearrangement uses TRBV5-6 and TRBJ1-3, with D maybe TRBD1 (6 bases). The CDR3 loop spans 16 amino acids. The V end lost 4 bases, the J end lost 2 bases, and 16 bases lay between the germline ends. In germline, CDR1 is SGHDT, CDR2 YYEEEE.

This clone was seen only once. The chain employs TRBV3-1 (or the pseudogene TRBV3-2) and TRBJ2-1, with TRBD1 identical over 7 bases. This CDR3 is 11 amino acids long. Germline trimming cut 2 bases from V and 12 bases from J; bases unmatched to any gene: 1. Germline-derived CDR1 and CDR2 are LGHDT and YNNKEL (reference sequence). CDR3 coding DNA: TGTGCCAGCAGCCAACCAGGGGGGCAGTTCTTC. Translation: CASSQPGGQFF.

V usage is TRBV2 and J usage is TRBJ2-5, with 10 bases identical to TRBD1. V lost 4 bases and J lost 5; bases outside the gene matches: 4. The CDR3 length is 14 residues. Germline V gene lookup returns CDR1 SNHLY and CDR2 FYNNEI. DNA for the CDR3: TGTGCCAGCAGTGGGGACAGGGGTAGGGAGACCCAGTACTTC. Protein product: CASSGDRGRETQYF. Drawing the rest from reference TRBV2 and TRBJ2-5, the complete variable domain is EPEVTQTPSHQVTQMGQEVILRCVPISNHLYFYWYRQILGQKVEFLVSFYNNEISEKSEIFDDQFSVERPDGSNFTLKIRSTKLEDSAMYFCASSGDRGRETQYFGPGTRLLVL.

The chain has TRBV19 and TRBJ1-6; 7 nucleotides line up with TRBD1. Germline assignment: CDR1 LNHDA and CDR2 SQIVND (reference sequence). The CDR3 is 16 amino acids. The J segment lost 1 base and the V segment lost 6 bases, leaving 6 bases of the junction unmatched. This chain's CDR3 is CASRYRGRSYNSPLHF. The CDR3 bases are TGTGCCAGTAGGTACAGGGGTAGGTCCTATAATTCACCCCTCCACTTT.

This chain links TRBV6-2 or TRBV6-3 with TRBJ2-3, with TRBD2 identical over 8 bases. The germline gives CDR1 MNHEY, CDR2 SVGEGT. Trimming at V came to 4 bases and at J to 5 bases, leaving 5 bases not matched to a gene. This CDR3 spans 14 amino acids. This chain's CDR3 is CASSSFGGGDTQYF. As DNA, the CDR3 is TGTGCCAGCAGTTCGTTCGGGGGGGGAGATACGCAGTATTTT.

CDR3 residues: CASSSYRWIYNEQFF. The CDR3 DNA reads TGTGCCAGCAGTTCTTACAGGTGGATCTACAATGAGCAGTTCTTC. The chain combines TRBV6-6 with TRBJ2-1, with D possibly matching TRBD1 (5 bases). Per the germline V gene, CDR1 is MNHNY and CDR2 is SVGAGI (reference sequence). V was cut by 4 bases and J by 3 bases, with 13 bases left in between. The CDR3 has 15 residues.

The rearrangement joins TRBV6-6 to TRBJ2-7, with 7 bases aligning to TRBD1. CDR1 and CDR2 (germline): MNHNY, SVGAGI (reference sequence). This CDR3 region has 14 residues. J was trimmed by 2 bases and V by 2 bases; bases with no gene match: 3. The DNA of the CDR3 is TGTGCCAGCAGTTACCCGGGACAGACCTACGAGCAGTACTTC. Protein: CASSYPGQTYEQYF.

The chain is built from TRBV27 and TRBJ2-1, with TRBD2 matching over 11 bases. The CDR3 has 19 residues. Trimming removed 4 bases from V and 0 bases from J; junction bases left unmatched: 11. The germline CDR1 and CDR2 sequences are MNHEY and SMNVEV (reference sequence). The DNA for the CDR3 is TGTGCCAGCAGTTCTAGCGGGGGGCGGGATTTCAGCTCCTACAATGAGCAGTTCTTC. This codes for CASSSSGGRDFSSYNEQFF.

The gene calls are TRBV10-3 and TRBJ2-2; TRBD1 agrees at 7 bases. Trimming took 7 bases from V and 5 from J; bases not matched to a gene: 4. Germline V gives CDR1 ENHRY, CDR2 SYGVKD. The CDR3 sequence is 13 residues long. CDR3 region: CAITGTVTGELFF. In DNA form, the CDR3 reads TGTGCCATCACCGGGACAGTGACCGGGGAGCTGTTTTTT.

This chain joins TRBV6-5 and TRBJ1-3; 7 nucleotides match TRBD1. With 2 bases clipped from V and 3 bases from J, the junction kept 4 bases outside the gene matches. CDR1 is MNHEY, CDR2 SVGAGI, per germline. This CDR3 spans 15 amino acids. The CDR3 is CASSYEGASGNTIYF. As DNA, the CDR3 is TGTGCCAGCAGTTACGAGGGGGCTAGTGGAAACACCATATATTTT.

V and J are TRBV19 and TRBJ2-5; 9 bases line up with TRBD1. V lost 6 bases to trimming and J lost 1 base; unmatched junction nucleotides: 6. CDR1 LNHDA and CDR2 SQIVND come from the germline V gene (reference sequence). CDR3 size: 15 residues. The CDR3 region is CASRERTGVQETQYF. The CDR3 DNA is TGTGCCAGTAGGGAACGGACAGGGGTCCAAGAGACCCAGTACTTC.

The chain couples TRBV18 to TRBJ2-1; TRBD1 might be the D (5 bases). The CDR3 loop spans 15 amino acids. The germline V and J ends were trimmed by 4 bases and 6 bases, with 16 bases remaining between them. Germline V gene data show CDR1 as KGHSH and CDR2 as LQKENI. As DNA, the CDR3 is TGTGCCAGCTCACTGGGGCAGGGCGTGGTCAATGAGCAGTTCTTC. Translated, it gives CASSLGQGVVNEQFF.

As to this clone: Other DNA sequences in the same sample also yield this CDR3. The V gene is TRBV9, the J gene TRBJ1-1; D unresolved. Germline V gene data show CDR1 as SGDLS and CDR2 as YYNGEE. CDR3 length: 13 amino acids. Trimming took 2 bases from V and 0 from J, leaving 5 bases between them. The CDR3 nucleotides are TGTGCCAGCAGCGTCGATTTGAACACTGAAGCTTTCTTT. Translated: CASSVDLNTEAFF.

This clone was detected only once. V gene TRBV6-5 combines with J gene TRBJ1-5; 7 positions match TRBD1. Germline V CDR1 and CDR2: MNHEY, SVGAGI. This CDR3 is 14 amino acids long. With 6 bases clipped from V and 4 bases from J, the junction kept 6 bases outside the gene matches. CDR3 nucleotides: TGTGCCAGCAGACCGGACAGGCGGAATCAGCCCCAGCATTTT. Translating gives CASRPDRRNQPQHF.

This clone was picked up many times. The DNA for the CDR3 is TGTGCCAGCTCACCCCAAATGAGAGGCAGGACGGGGTCACCCCTCCACTTT. This codes for CASSPQMRGRTGSPLHF. This chain uses TRBV18 with TRBJ1-6; D gene ambiguous. Germline loops: CDR1 KGHSH, CDR2 LQKENI. CDR3 length: 17 residues. Trimming took off 3 bases at V and 10 bases at J, with 22 bases between the two ends.

The chain is built from TRBV5-4 and TRBJ2-7, with TRBD2 as a possible D gene (5 bases). With 0 bases removed from V and 5 bases from J, the gap between germline ends came to 18 bases. This CDR3 is built from 16 residues. Looked up from germline, CDR1 is SGHNT and CDR2 is YYREEE (reference sequence). The CDR3 DNA sequence: TGTGCCAGCAGCTTGGGGCCCTCGGGGAGAGATGACGAGCAGTACTTC. This sequence encodes CASSLGPSGRDDEQYF. The full variable domain, in which reference TRBV5-4 and TRBJ2-7 provide the parts outside the CDR3, is ETGVTQSPTHLIKTRGQQVTLRCSSQSGHNTVSWYQQALGQGPQFIFQYYREEENGRGNFPPRFSGLQFPNYSSELNVNALELDDSALYLCASSLGPSGRDDEQYFGPGTRLTVT.

This rearrangement joins TRBV24-1 to TRBJ2-7; 9 nucleotides line up with TRBD1. The CDR3 spans 15 residues. The V gene end was trimmed by 3 bases and the J gene end by 2 bases; junction bases not matched to a gene: 4. CDR1 is KGHDR and CDR2 is SFDVKD in the germline V gene. CDR3 protein: CATSDPRDRAYEQYF. As DNA, the CDR3 is TGTGCCACCAGTGATCCCCGGGACAGGGCCTACGAGCAGTACTTC.

The V gene is TRBV19, the J gene TRBJ2-1, with 9 bases fitting TRBD2. Germline values: CDR1 LNHDA, CDR2 SQIVND (reference sequence). The length of the CDR3 is 16 residues. The junction had 9 bases not matched to a gene; V was cut back by 8 bases and J by 1 base. The CDR3 region has the DNA TGTGCCAGTTCCTGGCAGAGCGGGGGGTCCTACAATGAGCAGTTCTTC. Protein sequence: CASSWQSGGSYNEQFF.

CDR3 residues: CASSPGHSLNTEAFF. CDR3 bases: TGTGCCAGCAGCCCGGGTCATAGCCTGAACACTGAAGCTTTCTTT. The chain carries TRBV5-6 and TRBJ1-1; the D is unclear. Trimming took off 4 bases at V and 0 bases at J, with 13 bases between the two ends. The CDR3 runs to 15 residues. Germline CDR1 is SGHDT and CDR2 is YYEEEE. The whole variable domain, filled in from reference TRBV5-6 and TRBJ1-1, reads DAGVTQSPTHLIKTRGQQVTLRCSPKSGHDTVSWYQQALGQGPQFIFQYYEEEERQRGNFPDRFSGHQFPNYSSELNVNALLLGDSALYLCASSPGHSLNTEAFFGQGTRLTVV.

The DNA for the CDR3 is TGTGCCAGCAGCGTACAGGCTAGCGGGGGGGCTAAAGATACGCAGTATTTT. Translation: CASSVQASGGAKDTQYF. This chain links TRBV9 with TRBJ2-3, with 12 bases identical to TRBD2. The CDR3 covers 17 residues. Per the germline V gene, CDR1 is SGDLS and CDR2 is YYNGEE. V lost 1 base to trimming and J lost 5 bases; unmatched junction nucleotides: 8.

This chain uses TRBV24-1 with TRBJ1-2, with a tentative D call TRBD1 (5 bases). The CDR3 is 14 residues long. The germline V gene encodes CDR1 KGHDR and CDR2 SFDVKD. The V gene lost 3 bases and the J gene lost 6 bases, with 13 bases spanning the gap. The CDR3 DNA reads as TGTGCCACCAGTGATGCCCTCTTAGGGGATGGCTACACCTTC. Translating gives CATSDALLGDGYTF.

This rearrangement joins TRBV5-1 to TRBJ2-4; the match to TRBD2 covers 7 bases. The CDR3 totals 15 residues. Germline values: CDR1 SGHRS, CDR2 YFSETQ. J gave up 2 bases and V 5 bases, and 7 bases lay outside the gene matches. CDR3 region: CASSLPTSSKNIQYF. The CDR3 DNA is TGCGCCAGCAGTCTACCGACTAGCTCCAAAAACATTCAGTACTTC.

The chain links TRBV24-1 to TRBJ2-7; 8 bases align to TRBD1. The germline gives CDR1 KGHDR, CDR2 SFDVKD. The CDR3 runs 16 residues. Losses at the gene ends were 4 bases for V and 0 bases for J; bases not matched to a gene: 7. The CDR3 DNA follows: TGTGCCACCAGTGAAATTGACAGGGGCCTCTCCTACGAGCAGTACTTC. It specifies CATSEIDRGLSYEQYF.